The present T cell receptor (beta chain) was sequenced within a study of blood T cells in healthy people across ages. It was with a sample-barcoded 5' primer and a J-beta primer mix that a second PCR of about 7 to 12 cycles was run. One entry per CDR3 protein, called by TCRdb with MiXCR from the 5' RACE reads. The table shows around 1,900,000 distinct CDR3 sequences, with about two fifths occurring only once. This clonotype occurred a few times. The ends were cut back, 2 bases at V and 7 bases at J, with 12 bases in the middle. The CDR3 extends over 14 amino acids. Germline CDR1 is SGHDN and CDR2 is FVKESK.

The clonotype originates from a human donor in good health. J is TRBJ2-1 and V is TRBV14; D is possibly TRBD1 (5 bases). Sequencing was done on a sample of blood. This CDR3 is CASSQKGVWNEQFF. CDR3 nucleotides: TGTGCCAGCAGCCAAAAAGGGGTGTGGAATGAGCAGTTCTTC.